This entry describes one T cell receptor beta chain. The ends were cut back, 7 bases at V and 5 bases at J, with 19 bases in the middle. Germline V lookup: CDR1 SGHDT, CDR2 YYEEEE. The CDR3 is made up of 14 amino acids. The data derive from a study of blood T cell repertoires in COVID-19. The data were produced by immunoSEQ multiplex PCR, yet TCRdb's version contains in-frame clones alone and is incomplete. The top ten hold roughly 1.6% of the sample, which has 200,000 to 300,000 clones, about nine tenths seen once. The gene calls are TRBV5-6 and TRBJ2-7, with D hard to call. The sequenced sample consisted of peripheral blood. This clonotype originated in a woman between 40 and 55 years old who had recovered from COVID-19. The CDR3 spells CASGRQTATDEQYF. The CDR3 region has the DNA TGTGCCAGCGGGCGTCAGACGGCGACCGACGAGCAGTACTTC.